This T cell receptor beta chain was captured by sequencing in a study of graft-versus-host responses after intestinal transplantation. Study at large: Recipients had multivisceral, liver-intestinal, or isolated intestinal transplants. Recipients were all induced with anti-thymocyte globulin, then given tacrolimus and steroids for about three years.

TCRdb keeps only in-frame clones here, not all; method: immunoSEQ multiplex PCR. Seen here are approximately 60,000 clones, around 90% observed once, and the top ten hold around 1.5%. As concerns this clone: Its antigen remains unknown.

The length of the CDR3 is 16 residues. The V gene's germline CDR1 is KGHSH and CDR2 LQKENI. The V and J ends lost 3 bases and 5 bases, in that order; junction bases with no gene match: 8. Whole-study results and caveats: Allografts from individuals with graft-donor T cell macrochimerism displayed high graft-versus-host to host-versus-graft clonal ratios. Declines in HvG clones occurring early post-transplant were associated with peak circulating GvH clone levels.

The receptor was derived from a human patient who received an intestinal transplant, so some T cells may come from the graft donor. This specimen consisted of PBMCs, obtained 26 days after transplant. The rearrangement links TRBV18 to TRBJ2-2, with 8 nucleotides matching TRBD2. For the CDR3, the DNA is TGTGCCAGCTCACCCCTCCCGGGGGGGGAAACCGGGGAGCTGTTTTTT. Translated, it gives CASSPLPGGETGELFF. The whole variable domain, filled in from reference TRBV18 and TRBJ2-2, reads NAGVMQNPRHLVRRRGQEARLRCSPMKGHSHVYWYRQLPEEGLKFMVYLQKENIIDESGMPKERFSAEFPKEGPSILRIQQVVRGDSAAYFCASSPLPGGETGELFFGEGSRLTVL.